This TCR beta chain was captured in a study of cytomegalovirus exposure and HLA in healthy donors. CDR1 MNHNS and CDR2 SASEGT come from the germline V gene. V dropped 4 bases and J dropped 0; count of bases not matched to a gene: 8. The CDR3 contains 16 residues. Notes on this clone: The antigen is undetermined.

Study observations and caveats: Upon later analysis, HLA-associated TCR beta chains proved more clonally expanded than other, equally common chains. What was likely a sequencing artifact was a cluster of highly shared sequence variants. Most TCR sequences proved rare, with some public TCRs found in many donors.

The PCR had 60 Vbeta and 13 Jbeta primers. The repertoire was sequenced with immunoSEQ multiplex PCR; TCRdb's copy has only in-frame clones and lacks some. The sample yields about 200,000 clones, around four fifths seen once. V usage is TRBV6-1 and J usage is TRBJ1-1; TRBD1 agrees at 7 bases. The clonotype comes from a man in his forties or fifties in good health and CMV-seronegative. Sequenced: PBMCs. CDR3 residues: CASSVSGTAMNTEAFF. In DNA, the CDR3 is TGTGCCAGCAGTGTTTCCGGGACAGCTATGAACACTGAAGCTTTCTTT.